These T cell receptor beta chains were read from a single sample in a study of shared clonotypes between healthy human individuals. Libraries were prepared by immunoSEQ multiplex PCR; TCRdb keeps only in-frame clonotypes and omits some of them. The table includes 100,000 to 120,000 clones, approximately 70% detected once. The sequencing sample was made of memory CD8+ T cells sorted from blood. All receptors come from a woman aged 25-40 years in good health. CDR3s include the opening cysteine and the closing phenylalanine or tryptophan. D genes are given only for firm matches. Only part of the rows carry a size: once, few, many, or a class if the clone is expanded.

V: TRBV25-1; J: TRBJ1-1; size: few; D: NA; CDR3: CASSAGVEAFF; DNA: TGTGCCAGCAGTGCTGGGGTTGAAGCTTTCTTT
V: TRBV2; J: TRBJ2-1; size: NA; D: TRBD2; CDR3: CASMETGLAGASEQFF; DNA: TGTGCCAGCATGGAAACGGGACTAGCGGGAGCATCTGAGCAGTTCTTC
V: TRBV7-9; J: TRBJ2-1; size: NA; D: NA; CDR3: CASSRTTGLSYNEQFF; DNA: TGTGCCAGCAGTAGGACGACGGGACTTTCCTATAATGAGCAGTTCTTC
V: TRBV2; J: TRBJ1-5; size: NA; D: NA; CDR3: CASRRAGDHSNQPQHF; DNA: TGTGCCAGCAGGCGGGCAGGGGACCATAGCAATCAGCCCCAGCATTTT
V: TRBV19; J: TRBJ1-5; size: NA; D: NA; CDR3: CASTHDPYRSNQPQHF; DNA: TGTGCCAGTACCCATGACCCTTACCGTAGCAATCAGCCCCAGCATTTT
V: TRBV5-8; J: TRBJ1-1; size: NA; D: NA; CDR3: CASSRRQVGTEAFF; DNA: TGTGCCAGCAGCCGCAGACAGGTCGGCACTGAAGCTTTCTTT
V: TRBV19; J: TRBJ2-1; size: NA; D: TRBD1; CDR3: CASSPWTGVNSYNEQFF; DNA: TGTGCCAGTAGTCCATGGACAGGGGTGAACTCCTACAATGAGCAGTTCTTC
V: TRBV4-1; J: TRBJ2-7; size: NA; D: NA; CDR3: CASSQAERGDPYEQYF; DNA: TGCGCCAGCAGCCAAGCTGAGAGAGGGGACCCCTACGAGCAGTACTTC
V: TRBV7-6; J: TRBJ2-7; size: NA; D: NA; CDR3: CASSLVGGRYEQYF; DNA: TGTGCCAGCAGCTTAGTGGGGGGAAGGTACGAGCAGTACTTC
V: TRBV7-2; J: TRBJ2-1; size: once; D: NA; CDR3: CASSWLAHPLSHEQFF; DNA: TGTGCCAGCAGCTGGCTAGCGCACCCCTTGTCTCATGAGCAGTTCTTC
V: TRBV11-3; J: TRBJ2-1; size: once; D: TRBD2; CDR3: CASRSGTSGIGEQFF; DNA: TGTGCCAGCAGGTCCGGGACTAGCGGGATTGGTGAGCAGTTCTTC
V: TRBV7-9; J: TRBJ2-7; size: NA; D: NA; CDR3: CASSPPTASRREQYF; DNA: TGTGCCAGCAGCCCGCCGACAGCCTCCAGGAGGGAGCAGTACTTC
V: TRBV7-9; J: TRBJ2-1; size: NA; D: NA; CDR3: CASSLRLGEYNEQFF; DNA: TGTGCCAGCAGCCTTCGACTAGGAGAATACAATGAGCAGTTCTTC
V: TRBV25-1; J: TRBJ2-5; size: NA; D: TRBD2; CDR3: CASSEKGISGRKETQYF; DNA: TGTGCCAGCAGTGAAAAGGGGATTAGCGGGAGAAAAGAGACCCAGTACTTC
V: TRBV25-1; J: TRBJ2-7; size: NA; D: TRBD2; CDR3: CASSSGLAGDNEQYF; DNA: TGTGCCAGCAGTTCAGGGCTAGCGGGAGACAACGAGCAGTACTTC
V: TRBV9; J: TRBJ2-1; size: NA; D: TRBD2; CDR3: CASSVVLAGVDEQFF; DNA: TGTGCCAGCAGCGTAGTACTAGCGGGAGTCGATGAGCAGTTCTTC
V: TRBV28; J: TRBJ2-7; size: NA; D: NA; CDR3: CASSSRYTYEQYF; DNA: TGTGCCAGCAGTTCCCGTTATACCTACGAGCAGTACTTC
V: TRBV7-2; J: TRBJ1-2; size: many; D: NA; CDR3: CASTPAGRNYGYTF; DNA: TGTGCCAGCACCCCCGCGGGCAGAAACTATGGCTACACCTTC
V: TRBV2; J: TRBJ2-1; size: NA; D: NA; CDR3: CASSVSRDGSYNEQFF; DNA: TGTGCCAGCAGTGTATCGCGGGACGGCTCCTACAATGAGCAGTTCTTC
V: TRBV6-1; J: TRBJ1-2; size: NA; D: NA; CDR3: CASSNRDEGNGYTF; DNA: TGTGCCAGCAGTAACCGGGACGAAGGGAATGGCTACACCTTC
V: TRBV6-5; J: TRBJ1-1; size: few; D: NA; CDR3: CASSPFREDGSFF; DNA: TGTGCCAGCAGTCCCTTCAGGGAGGACGGGTCTTTCTTT
V: TRBV27; J: TRBJ2-7; size: NA; D: NA; CDR3: CASSLAGSASYEQYF; DNA: TGTGCCAGCAGTTTAGCAGGTTCGGCCTCCTACGAGCAGTACTTC
V: TRBV19; J: TRBJ1-5; size: NA; D: TRBD1; CDR3: CASSIMGGTGFQPQHF; DNA: TGTGCCAGTAGTATCATGGGCGGGACAGGTTTCCAGCCCCAGCATTTT
V: TRBV29-1; J: TRBJ2-1; size: NA; D: TRBD2; CDR3: CSARGSSGVTPFF; DNA: TGCAGCGCCCGGGGGTCTAGCGGGGTTACTCCGTTCTTC
V: TRBV6-6; J: TRBJ2-2; size: NA; D: NA; CDR3: CASSYGPGELFF; DNA: TGTGCCAGCAGTTACGGGCCCGGGGAGCTGTTTTTT
V: TRBV6-1; J: TRBJ2-7; size: NA; D: NA; CDR3: CASSEGDSGPDEQYF; DNA: TGTGCCAGCAGTGAGGGGGACTCCGGGCCCGACGAGCAGTACTTC
V: TRBV19; J: TRBJ2-7; size: NA; D: NA; CDR3: CASSVDGSYEQYF; DNA: TGTGCCAGTAGTGTTGACGGATCCTACGAGCAGTACTTC
V: TRBV11-2; J: TRBJ1-2; size: NA; D: NA; CDR3: CASSLGGRGDYGYTF; DNA: TGTGCCAGCAGCTTAGGGGGGAGAGGAGACTATGGCTACACCTTC
V: TRBV2; J: TRBJ1-1; size: few; D: TRBD1; CDR3: CASRDRGDTEAFF; DNA: TGTGCCAGCAGAGACAGGGGGGACACTGAAGCTTTCTTT
V: TRBV7-9; J: TRBJ2-7; size: few; D: TRBD1; CDR3: CASSSPGQGSYEQYF; DNA: TGTGCCAGCAGCTCGCCGGGACAGGGGTCTTACGAGCAGTACTTC
V: TRBV27; J: TRBJ1-5; size: NA; D: TRBD1; CDR3: CASSSSGGWNQPQHF; DNA: TGTGCCAGCAGTTCCTCAGGGGGCTGGAATCAGCCCCAGCATTTT
V: TRBV5-6; J: TRBJ2-7; size: NA; D: NA; CDR3: CASSSWIGGEQYF; DNA: TGTGCCAGCAGCTCCTGGATTGGGGGCGAGCAGTACTTC
V: TRBV2; J: TRBJ2-4; size: NA; D: NA; CDR3: CASLSPGLAKNIQYF; DNA: TGTGCCAGCTTATCCCCAGGGCTAGCCAAAAACATTCAGTACTTC
V: TRBV6-1; J: TRBJ2-1; size: few; D: TRBD2; CDR3: CASSEYRLAFSSYNEQFF; DNA: TGTGCCAGCAGCGAATATCGACTAGCCTTCAGCTCCTACAATGAGCAGTTCTTC
V: TRBV29-1; J: TRBJ2-7; size: NA; D: TRBD2; CDR3: CSAMTSGRYEQYF; DNA: TGCAGCGCCATGACTAGCGGGAGGTACGAGCAGTACTTC
V: TRBV28; J: TRBJ2-5; size: NA; D: TRBD2; CDR3: CASPPGPSGRALLPMKTQYF; DNA: TGTGCCAGTCCTCCCGGACCCAGCGGGAGAGCCCTTCTTCCGATGAAGACCCAGTACTTC